This T cell receptor (beta chain) was profiled in a study of cytomegalovirus exposure and HLA in healthy donors. General observations from the study: The study recorded about 160 TCR beta chains that were cytomegalovirus-associated. A later look showed TCR association rates differing by HLA locus, highest for DRB1 and lowest for HLA-C. TRBV6-2, TRBV6-3 and some other V segments were excluded as indistinguishable. With further analysis later on, most CMV-associated TCR beta chains appeared HLA-restricted.

Worth noting for this clone: Its cognate antigen is unknown.

PCR employed 60 Vbeta and 13 Jbeta primers. Sequenced by immunoSEQ multiplex PCR; TCRdb stores in-frame clones only, minus some. This sample's table has about 200,000 clones. Germline V lookup: CDR1 KGHSH, CDR2 LQKENI. The CDR3 contains 14 residues. Trimming took 6 bases from V and 9 from J, leaving 15 bases between them. The V gene is TRBV18, the J gene TRBJ1-6; D uncertain. The clonotype was recovered from a boy aged 5-17 years in good health and CMV-seronegative. What was sequenced was PBMCs. This CDR3 is CASSAAREASPLHF. CDR3 coding DNA: TGTGCCAGCTCGGCCGCCCGGGAGGCTTCACCCCTCCACTTT.